The present TCR beta chain was sequenced within a study of blood T cell repertoires in COVID-19 (dated by TCRdb to the early 2020s). Looking at the study overall: Samples covering the acute and convalescent phases of COVID-19 were provided by collaborators in the United States, Italy and Spain. The material from the prospective study consisted of cDNA or gDNA derived from T cells, B-cell-depleted T cells, or PBMCs. The dataset comprised deeply sampled blood TCRbeta repertoires from subjects exposed to, actively infected with, or recovered from COVID-19. The repertoires were released in a freely available public database intended as a resource for research on the immune response to SARS-CoV-2. HLA class I and class II types, where available, came from metadata supplied by the sample provider rather than from assay-based typing. The samples were drawn from two sources: the first 160 participants of the ongoing ImmuneRACE study, and 1,254 subjects contributed by 6 global collaborators. A de-identified subject ID, COVID-19 status, age in years and sex were almost always included in the sample metadata.

CDR1 is given as SGHRS and CDR2 as YFSETQ, both from the germline V gene. V loses 1 base, J loses 5 bases, and the germline ends lie 4 bases apart. Spanning cysteine to phenylalanine, the CDR3 consists of 12 amino acids. The CDR3 DNA has 36 bases and is translated from base 1. This clone was observed a few times. Which antigen it targets is not known. Base qualities are not recorded, but no much larger clone differs from it by a single base. The paper as a whole reports these results and caveats: Clinical and demographic metadata were provided uncurated, with the amount varying by source and participant.

The immunoSEQ Assay, a bias-controlled multiplex PCR, was used to amplify TCRbeta CDR3 regions from genomic DNA. The source study handled its data this way. The number of nucleated cells in each sample was estimated by amplification of reference gene primers within the assay. To quantify the absolute abundance of each unique TCRbeta CDR3 rearrangement, sequence reads were collapsed and filtered. Productive Simpson clonality was computed per sample as the square root of Simpson's diversity index over productive rearrangements. In TCRdb, the immuneACCESS table is reduced to in-frame sequences with V and J assigned. These tables do not hold every clone; where another copy was compared, an unresolved V gene accounts for under half, and the others remain unexplained. That table furnishes V, J and clone size, whereas the DNA furnished D and trimming. For this sample there are roughly 300,000 clones; under 90% appear just once. The leading ten clones occupy 3.5% to 4.5% of the sample.

Participants in the prospective study were aged roughly 18 to 100 years, lived in about two dozen United States geographic areas, and enrolled through a virtual design. In the prospective study, participants were assigned to cohorts based on the clinical history participants reported in a screening survey and a study questionnaire. For ImmuneRACE Cohort 3, a participant was defined as recovered based on two consecutive negative NP/OP PCR tests, clearance by a healthcare professional, or resolution of symptoms. Mobile phlebotomists in the prospective study collected whole blood, serum and a nasopharyngeal or oropharyngeal swab from every participant. Additional blood draws and questionnaires over an approximately 2-month period could optionally be provided by prospective study participants. Before DNA extraction, blood samples from the prospective study were shipped at room temperature or frozen.

The sequenced sample was PBMCs or T cells enriched from blood (not recorded which). The chain was built from TRBV5-1 and TRBJ2-1; the D gene identity is not certain. The sequence was collected from a man aged 25-40 years who had recovered from COVID-19. For the CDR3, the sequence is CASSLTDNEQFF. The nucleotides are TGCGCCAGCAGCTTGACAGACAATGAGCAGTTCTTC.